Below, 13 T cell receptor beta chains from the same sample are listed, as sequenced in a study of blood T cell repertoires in COVID-19. Data came from immunoSEQ multiplex PCR; TCRdb stores just in-frame clones and leaves some out. The data show around 300,000 clones, with approximately 88% seen just once and approximately 1.6% held by the top ten. The sequenced sample consisted of peripheral blood. Every receptor here comes from a woman in her thirties with COVID-19, enrolled during active disease.

The chain couples TRBV5-4 to TRBJ2-7; 10 positions match TRBD2. The CDR3 extends over 17 amino acids. Germline V lookup: CDR1 SGHNT, CDR2 YYREEE (reference sequence). The J segment lost 4 bases and the V segment lost 0 bases, leaving 10 bases of the junction unmatched. The CDR3 reads CASSLGGQRGGGYEQYV. CDR3 sequence (DNA): TGTGCCAGCAGCTTGGGAGGACAGCGGGGGGGCGGTTACGAGCAGTACGTC.

CDR3 nucleotide sequence: TGTGCCTGGAGGTTAAACTCCTATGGCTACACCTTC. Encoded protein: CAWRLNSYGYTF. This sequence joins TRBV30 and TRBJ1-2, with D unresolved. CDR1 and CDR2 from the germline V gene are GTSNPN and SVGIG (reference sequence). Trimming took off 3 bases at V and 4 bases at J, with 9 bases between the two ends. This CDR3 is 12 amino acids long.

This clone has only one observation. The CDR3 region is CASKTAKGANYGYTF. The DNA for the CDR3 is TGTGCCAGCAAAACAGCTAAAGGGGCTAACTATGGCTACACCTTC. This sequence joins TRBV6-5 and TRBJ1-2, with D possibly matching TRBD1 (5 bases). Germline-derived CDR1 and CDR2 are MNHEY and SVGAGI. The CDR3 consists of 15 residues. V lost 7 bases to trimming and J lost 0 bases, with 15 bases between them.

This chain joins TRBV19 and TRBJ1-1; D may be TRBD1 (6 bases). V lost 4 bases, J lost 1 base, and 10 bases lay in between. The CDR3 sequence is 14 residues long. CDR1 is LNHDA, CDR2 SQIVND, per germline (reference sequence). The CDR3, as DNA: TGTGCCAGTAGTAAACAGGGCCAGAACACTGAAGCTTTCTTT. This codes for CASSKQGQNTEAFF.

The CDR3 bases are TGTGCCAGTAGTACGGACAGGGGCTCTGGAAACACCATATATTTT. It encodes CASSTDRGSGNTIYF. The chain employs TRBV19 and TRBJ1-3; 9 bases fit TRBD1. The CDR3 is made up of 15 amino acids. V was clipped by 4 bases and J by 0 bases; unmatched bases: 1. Germline V gene sequence: CDR1 LNHDA, CDR2 SQIVND (reference sequence).

This sequence joins TRBV6-6 and TRBJ1-6, with a tentative D call TRBD1 (6 bases). V was trimmed by 2 bases and J by 8 bases, leaving 10 bases between them. CDR3 length: 14 amino acids. Germline CDR1 MNHNY, CDR2 SVGAGI (reference sequence). The CDR3 bases are TGTGCCAGCAGTTACGCCAGGGGCGATTCACCCCTCCACTTT. It translates to CASSYARGDSPLHF.

Comments on this clone: This may stem from a read error, because a much larger clone lies one nucleotide away. This chain joins TRBV7-8 and TRBJ2-3; no firm D call. The CDR3 has 12 residues. V was shortened by 5 bases and J by 0 bases, with 3 bases between the two germline ends. Germline loops: CDR1 SGHVS, CDR2 FQNEAQ. The CDR3 region has the DNA TGTGCCAGCAGCCCTAGCACAGATACGCAGTATTTT. Its translation: CASSPSTDTQYF. Filled out from reference TRBV7-8 and TRBJ2-3, the complete variable domain reads GAGVSQSPRYKVAKRGQDVALRCDPISGHVSLFWYQQALGQGPEFLTYFQNEAQLDKSGLPSDRFFAERPEGSVSTLKIQRTQQEDSAVYLCASSPSTDTQYFGPGTRLTVL.

This clone came up once. The junction and the germline gene differ at one end; a read error may be behind it. Here the CDR3 DNA reads TGTGCTAGCAGCTCCGGACAGGGAAATGAGCAGTTCTTC. It codes for CASSSGQGNEQFF. J is TRBJ2-1 and V is TRBV7-7; 8 positions match TRBD1. The CDR3 loop spans 13 amino acids. The germline CDR1 and CDR2 sequences are SSHAT and FNYEAQ (reference sequence).

The chain joins TRBV10-1 to TRBJ1-5, with D tentatively TRBD1 (6 bases). Germline V gene lookup returns CDR1 WNHNN and CDR2 SYGVQD (reference sequence). The CDR3 spans 15 residues. Trimming left V 4 bases short and J 7 bases short, with 17 bases between. CDR3 amino acids: CASSVNREGRQPQHF. Here the CDR3 DNA reads TGCGCCAGCAGTGTGAACAGGGAGGGAAGACAGCCCCAGCATTTT.

Remarks on this clone: One end of the junction varies from germline; a read error may be responsible. The gene calls are TRBV29-1 and TRBJ1-2, with TRBD1 identical over 7 bases. The germline V gene encodes CDR1 SQVTM and CDR2 ANQGSEA. The CDR3 loop spans 11 amino acids. This CDR3 reads CSVQETGSYTF. The DNA for the CDR3 is TGCAGCGTTCAAGAGACAGGGAGCTACACCTTC.

The chain couples TRBV6-5 to TRBJ1-1, with unresolved D. The V and J ends lost 0 bases and 3 bases respectively, with 8 bases between them. This CDR3 comprises 14 residues. Germline values: CDR1 MNHEY, CDR2 SVGAGI. The CDR3 protein is CASSYSMRDTEAFF. The CDR3 region has the DNA TGTGCCAGCAGTTACTCGATGCGGGACACTGAAGCTTTCTTT.

The gene calls are TRBV6-5 and TRBJ2-3; D uncertain. Germline lookup yields CDR1 MNHEY and CDR2 SVGAGI. With 8 bases removed from V and 5 bases from J, the gap between germline ends came to 8 bases. CDR3 length equals 11 residues. The CDR3 DNA follows: TGTGCCAGCTCAGTTTTAGATACGCAGTATTTT. Amino acid sequence: CASSVLDTQYF.

The chain combines TRBV7-2 with TRBJ2-7, with 9 positions matching TRBD1. Per germline, CDR1 SGHTA and CDR2 FQGNSA. This CDR3 spans 14 amino acids. CDR3 residues: CASSLTPGQGMMDV. CDR3 DNA: TGTGCCAGCAGCTTGACCCCGGGACAGGGTATGATGGACGTC.